This T cell receptor beta chain came from a study of blood T cells in healthy people across ages. General study points: Roughly linear declines in TCR beta diversity per million T cells occurred with age.

Primed by a sample-barcoded 5' primer and a J-beta primer mix, a second PCR proceeded for 7 to 11 cycles. TCRdb analysed the 5' RACE reads with MiXCR anew, one entry per CDR3 protein. Of some 780,000 distinct CDR3 sequences in the sample, around three fifths were seen once. The CDR3 consists of 14 residues. Deletions cut 4 bases from V and 0 bases from J, with 7 bases between. Germline V gene sequence: CDR1 LGHNA, CDR2 YNFKEQ. No fewer than 5.5 micrograms of total RNA were isolated from every sample. Concerning this clonotype itself: Its antigen is as yet unknown.

J is TRBJ2-1 and V is TRBV4-2; no definite D call. The sequenced material came from blood. This receptor was obtained from a man aged 40-50 years in good health. DNA of the CDR3: TGTGCCAGCAGCCCCATCGCCTCCTACAATGAGCAGTTCTTC. It is translated as CASSPIASYNEQFF.